This T cell receptor (beta chain) was captured in a study of blood T cell repertoires in COVID-19. Overall study context: Both acute and convalescent COVID-19 samples were obtained from the United States, Italy and Spain.

TCRdb's copy holds only in-frame clones and misses some; the assay was immunoSEQ multiplex PCR. The sample gives some 250,000 clones, about 83% of which show up once; roughly 1.9% is in the top ten. This CDR3 is 17 amino acids long. V was clipped by 3 bases and J by 1 base, with 18 bases between them. Per the germline V gene, CDR1 is SGHAT and CDR2 is FQNNGV. This TCR came from a man younger than 40 who had recovered from COVID-19. V usage is TRBV11-2 and J usage is TRBJ1-1; D remains ambiguous. Sequenced sample: peripheral blood. In DNA form, the CDR3 reads TGTGCCAGCAGCTTGTCTCATTACTTAACTTCGAACACTGAAGCTTTCTTT. This translates into CASSLSHYLTSNTEAFF.